The following is a TCR beta chain sequence with its context. This specimen belongs to a study of cytomegalovirus exposure and HLA in healthy donors. The PCR employed 60 Vbeta primers together with 13 Jbeta primers. This table comes from immunoSEQ multiplex PCR, and its TCRdb copy is limited to in-frame clones, with some not included. The data show 140,000 to 150,000 clones, 75% seen once. The length of the CDR3 is 16 residues. The germline gives CDR1 SGHAT, CDR2 FQNNGV. Trimming pared 3 bases from V and 0 bases from J, leaving 12 bases between. Sequencing was carried out using PBMCs. This chain connects TRBV11-2 to TRBJ1-3; D uncertain. The source of this sequence is a man between 25 and 39 years old in good health and CMV-seronegative. CDR3 residues: CASSFPGTSSGNTIYF. As DNA, the CDR3 is TGTGCCAGCAGCTTCCCAGGAACGAGCTCTGGAAACACCATATATTTT.